Sequencing of this T cell receptor (beta chain) was carried out in a study of CD8+ T cells in alopecia areata. RNA was extracted and reverse transcribed into cDNA as the sequencing template. Libraries were prepared by immunoSEQ multiplex PCR; TCRdb keeps only in-frame clonotypes and omits some of them. The sample was found to contain 7,500 to 10,000 clones, and every one recurs. This CDR3 is built from 15 residues. The V gene lost 0 bases and the J gene lost 1 base, with 8 bases spanning the gap. The V gene's germline CDR1 is NNHNN and CDR2 SYGAGS (reference sequence). Sorting relied on CD4, CD8alpha, NKG2D, NKG2ACE and other markers applied to pooled cutaneous lymph node cells. As for this clone: Germline and genes: mouse. The CDR3 end lies 4 residues beyond the end of the read and is filled in from the germline J gene.

This receptor was obtained from a C3H/HeJ mouse with alopecia areata. As its MHC haplotype, the strain has H2-k. The chain has TRBV13-2 and TRBJ2-1; D is possibly TRBD1 (5 bases). The sequenced sample was CD8+ T cells sorted from a lymph node. CDR3 amino acids: CASGDDQGNYAEQFF. CDR3 DNA, as far as it was read: TGTGCCAGCGGTGATGATCAGGGAAACTATGCT.